The rows below give T cell receptor beta chains drawn from one sample of a study of blood T cells in healthy people across ages. TCRdb redid the calling of the 5' RACE reads with MiXCR, one entry per CDR3 protein. The sample consists of around 700,000 distinct CDR3 sequences, 20% to 25% of them appearing once. This sample also belongs to another study, concerning T cells of mothers and their children.

The sequenced sample was blood. The origin of the receptors is a boy between 5 and 17 years old in good health. The CDR3 runs from the conserved cysteine through the conserved F or W. A D gene is named only where the DNA matches it firmly. Not all rows give a size; the values are once, few, many and, for expanded clones, a class.

clone_size | d_call | cdr3_length | j_call | v_call | cdr3_nt | cdr3_aa
few | NA | 14 | TRBJ2-7 | TRBV7-2 | TGTGCCAGCAGCTTAGGTCCAGGGTCGCGCGAGCAGTACTTC | CASSLGPGSREQYF
NA | NA | 14 | TRBJ2-1 | TRBV12-3/TRBV12-4 | TGTGCCAGCAGGGCTGCCGGGAGATACAATGAGCAGTTCTTC | CASRAAGRYNEQFF
NA | TRBD1 | 13 | TRBJ1-1 | TRBV20-1 | TGCAGTGCTAGGGGACAGATGAACACTGAAGCTTTCTTT | CSARGQMNTEAFF
few | NA | 14 | TRBJ2-1 | TRBV7-9 | TGTGCCAGCAGCTTAGCAGACCCCTGGAATGAGCAGTTCTTC | CASSLADPWNEQFF
NA | NA | 14 | TRBJ1-4 | TRBV9 | TGTGCCAGCAGCGTAGGGGATCGAAATGAAAAACTGTTTTTT | CASSVGDRNEKLFF
few | NA | 14 | TRBJ1-3 | TRBV6-5 | TGTGCCAGCAGGGGACGGTTCTCTGGAAACACCATATATTTT | CASRGRFSGNTIYF
NA | TRBD2 | 16 | TRBJ2-1 | TRBV5-1 | TGCGCCAGCAGCTTGGCTAGCGGGAGATCAGAGAATGAGCAGTTCTTC | CASSLASGRSENEQFF
few | TRBD2 | 17 | TRBJ2-1 | TRBV4-1 | TGCGCCAGCAGCCAAGATGCACTAGCGGGGGACTACAATGAGCAGTTCTTC | CASSQDALAGDYNEQFF
few | TRBD2 | 17 | TRBJ2-3 | TRBV11-2 | TGTGCCAGCAGCGCATTCCCCCTTGCGGGAGGTCCAGATACGCAGTATTTT | CASSAFPLAGGPDTQYF
few | NA | 16 | TRBJ2-2 | TRBV7-3 | TGTGCCAGCAGCTTAAGTAGCAGGGGGGACACCGGGGAGCTGTTTTTT | CASSLSSRGDTGELFF
once | TRBD2 | 13 | TRBJ2-3 | TRBV29-1 | TGCAGCGGGTTAGCGGGAAGCACAGATACGCAGTATTTT | CSGLAGSTDTQYF
NA | TRBD2 | 16 | TRBJ2-3 | TRBV5-6 | TGTGCCAGCAGCTTGGGGGGACTACCCGAGGTGAGGGCGCAGTATTTT | CASSLGGLPEVRAQYF
NA | NA | 13 | TRBJ1-1 | TRBV7-2 | TGTGCCAGCAGCTCCAGCGTTACCACTGAAGCTTTCTTT | CASSSSVTTEAFF
few | NA | 15 | TRBJ1-1 | TRBV29-1 | TGCAGCGTTGCGGTTCCTGGGGAAGAGAACACTGAAGCTTTCTTT | CSVAVPGEENTEAFF
NA | NA | 14 | TRBJ2-5 | TRBV12-5 | TGTGCTAGTGGTTTATTTCCAGGGCTGGAGACCCAGTACTTC | CASGLFPGLETQYF
few | NA | 16 | TRBJ2-2 | TRBV12-3/TRBV12-4 | TGTGCCAGCAGTTTAGCGCTATCGCAGGGCACCGGGGAGCTGTTTTTT | CASSLALSQGTGELFF
NA | TRBD1 | 15 | TRBJ2-5 | TRBV5-1 | TGCGCCAGCAGCCCTCAGGACAGGGATCAAGAGACCCAGTACTTC | CASSPQDRDQETQYF
NA | NA | 16 | TRBJ2-5 | TRBV12-3/TRBV12-4 | TGTGCCAGCAGTCTCGCCCCGATTGGGGGTCGAGAGACCCAGTACTTC | CASSLAPIGGRETQYF
few | TRBD2 | 15 | TRBJ2-7 | TRBV20-1 | TGCAGTGCTAGGGTCACTAGCGGGGGGGCCCTCGAGCAGTACTTC | CSARVTSGGALEQYF
NA | TRBD2 | 12 | TRBJ2-5 | TRBV4-1 | TGCGCCAGTAGCGGGCTGGTAGAGACCCAGTACTTC | CASSGLVETQYF
few | NA | 17 | TRBJ2-5 | TRBV5-6 | TGTGCCAGCAGCGGGGTCGGGGGAGGCCCCATTTCCGAGGCCCAGTACTTC | CASSGVGGGPISEAQYF
few | NA | 14 | TRBJ1-6 | TRBV11-2 | TGTGCCAGCAGCTTCCAGCCTTATAATTCACCCCTCCACTTT | CASSFQPYNSPLHF
few | NA | 15 | TRBJ2-7 | TRBV28 | TGTGCCAGCAGTTTATCCTCGGACAGCCGCTACGAGCAGTACTTC | CASSLSSDSRYEQYF